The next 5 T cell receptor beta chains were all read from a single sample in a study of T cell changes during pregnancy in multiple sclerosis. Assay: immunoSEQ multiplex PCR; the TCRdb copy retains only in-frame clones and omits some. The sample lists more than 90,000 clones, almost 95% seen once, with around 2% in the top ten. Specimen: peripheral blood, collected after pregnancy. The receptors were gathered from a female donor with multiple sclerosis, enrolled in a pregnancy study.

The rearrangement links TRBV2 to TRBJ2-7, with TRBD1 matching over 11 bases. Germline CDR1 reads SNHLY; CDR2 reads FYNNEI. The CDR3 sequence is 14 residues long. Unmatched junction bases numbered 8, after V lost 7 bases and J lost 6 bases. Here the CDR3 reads CASIGQGALGEQYF. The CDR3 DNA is TGTGCCAGCATAGGACAGGGGGCTTTAGGCGAGCAGTACTTC.

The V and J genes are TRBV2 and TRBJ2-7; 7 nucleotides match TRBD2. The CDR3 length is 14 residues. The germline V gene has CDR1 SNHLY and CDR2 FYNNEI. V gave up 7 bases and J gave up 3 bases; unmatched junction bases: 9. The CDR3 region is CASMFLAAYYEQYF. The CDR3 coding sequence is TGTGCCAGCATGTTTCTAGCGGCTTACTACGAGCAGTACTTC.

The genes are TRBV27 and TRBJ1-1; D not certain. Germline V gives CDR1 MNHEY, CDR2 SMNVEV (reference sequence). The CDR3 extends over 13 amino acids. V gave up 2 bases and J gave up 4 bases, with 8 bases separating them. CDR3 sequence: CASSLQRGTEAFF. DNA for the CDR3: TGTGCCAGCAGTTTACAGCGGGGCACTGAAGCTTTCTTT.

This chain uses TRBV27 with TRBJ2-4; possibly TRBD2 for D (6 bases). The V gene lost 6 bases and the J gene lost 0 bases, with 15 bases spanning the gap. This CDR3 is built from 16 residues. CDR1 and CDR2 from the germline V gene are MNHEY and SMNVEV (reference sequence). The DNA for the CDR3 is TGTGCCAGCAGCCCAAGACTAGTTTTAGCCAAAAACATTCAGTACTTC. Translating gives CASSPRLVLAKNIQYF.

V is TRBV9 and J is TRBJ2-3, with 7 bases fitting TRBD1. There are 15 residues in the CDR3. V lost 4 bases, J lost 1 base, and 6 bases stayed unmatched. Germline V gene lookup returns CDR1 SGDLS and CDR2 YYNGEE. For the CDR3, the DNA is TGTGCCAGCAGCTTGACAGGGTGGGGCACAGATACGCAGTATTTT. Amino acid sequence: CASSLTGWGTDTQYF. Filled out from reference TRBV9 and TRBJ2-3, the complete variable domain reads DSGVTQTPKHLITATGQRVTLRCSPRSGDLSVYWYQQSLDQGLQFLIQYYNGEERAKGNILERFSAQQFPDLHSELNLSSLELGDSALYFCASSLTGWGTDTQYFGPGTRLTVL.